A single sample gave rise to the 12 T cell receptor beta chains below, sequenced in a study of blood T cell repertoires in COVID-19. The method was immunoSEQ multiplex PCR; TCRdb's version includes in-frame clones alone and lacks a portion of them. The sample holds hundreds of thousands of clones, 86% seen once. The sequenced sample was peripheral blood. The source is a woman aged 50 to 65 with acute or convalescent COVID-19.

This chain links TRBV10-3 with TRBJ2-1; 11 bases align to TRBD2. Germline V gene sequence: CDR1 ENHRY, CDR2 SYGVKD. The CDR3 spans 17 residues. Losses at the gene ends were 4 bases for V and 5 bases for J; bases not matched to a gene: 10. CDR3 in amino acids: CAISGVIAGGPDNEQFF. The CDR3 DNA sequence: TGTGCCATCAGTGGGGTAATAGCGGGAGGGCCGGACAATGAGCAGTTCTTC.

The chain combines TRBV7-9 with TRBJ1-4; D is possibly TRBD1 (6 bases). Trimming removed 3 bases at V and 5 bases at J, with 13 bases between. The CDR3 contains 15 residues. The germline CDR1 and CDR2 sequences are SEHNR and FQNEAQ (reference sequence). The CDR3 DNA reads as TGTGCCAGCAGCTTGGGGGCAGGGGCCAATGAAAAACTGTTTTTT. It codes for CASSLGAGANEKLFF. Variable domain in full (rest from reference TRBV7-9 and TRBJ1-4): DTGVSQNPRHKITKRGQNVTFRCDPISEHNRLYWYRQTLGQGPEFLTYFQNEAQLEKSRLLSDRFSAERPKGSFSTLEIQRTEQGDSAMYLCASSLGAGANEKLFFGSGTQLSVL.

The chain uses TRBV21-1 and TRBJ2-5; the listed D gene, TRBD2, was not tested against the DNA. TRBV21-1 counts as a pseudogene. The CDR3 is 20 amino acids. The CDR3 reads CASTPVGLADLQSLQETQYF. CDR3 coding DNA: TGTGCCAGCACCCCAGTCGGGCTAGCGGACCTCCAGAGCCTTCAAGAGACCCAGTACTTC.

The chain recombines TRBV10-1 with TRBJ1-2; unclear D gene. V lost 2 bases and J lost 9, with 16 bases in between. CDR1 is WNHNN, CDR2 SYGVQD, per germline (reference sequence). CDR3 length equals 14 residues. CDR3 bases: TGCGCCAGCAGTGAGACCGGGAAGCCTACGAGCTACACCTTC. Translation gives CASSETGKPTSYTF.

This clone occurred once. The chain uses TRBV10-3 and TRBJ2-7; the D gene is possibly TRBD1 (6 bases). The germline V gene encodes CDR1 ENHRY and CDR2 SYGVKD. Trimming removed 5 bases from V and 0 bases from J, with 11 bases in between. CDR3 length: 14 residues. The CDR3 spells CAISLDRNSYEQYF. In nucleotides, the CDR3 is TGTGCCATCAGTCTGGACAGAAACTCCTACGAGCAGTACTTC.

The CDR3 nucleotides read TGTGCCTGGAGTCCCCGGGGGACCCAGTACTTC. Translating it yields CAWSPRGTQYF. This sequence joins TRBV30 and TRBJ2-5; TRBD2 might be the D (5 bases). V shed 2 bases and J shed 7 bases, with 8 bases lying between them. There are 11 residues in the CDR3. Germline V gene lookup returns CDR1 GTSNPN and CDR2 SVGIG (reference sequence).

The chain recombines TRBV11-2 with TRBJ2-7, with D hard to call. CDR3 length: 15 amino acids. Trimming took off 0 bases at V and 4 bases at J, with 13 bases between the two ends. Germline CDR1 SGHAT, CDR2 FQNNGV. CDR3 bases: TGTGCCAGCAGCTTAGATTATTGGCAGTCTTACGAGCAGTACTTC. It is translated as CASSLDYWQSYEQYF. The whole variable domain, remainder taken from reference TRBV11-2 and TRBJ2-7, is EAGVAQSPRYKIIEKRQSVAFWCNPISGHATLYWYQQILGQGPKLLIQFQNNGVVDDSQLPKDRFSAERLKGVDSTLKIQPAKLEDSAVYLCASSLDYWQSYEQYFGPGTRLTVT.

The chain recombines TRBV7-9 with TRBJ2-7; tentative D call: TRBD1 (6 bases). The CDR3 sequence is 12 residues long. Germline CDR1 is SEHNR and CDR2 is FQNEAQ (reference sequence). The V end was cut by 2 bases, the J end by 6 bases, with 8 bases between. CDR3 DNA: TGTGCCAGCAGCTTAACAGGGAGCGAGCAGTACTTC. This gives the protein CASSLTGSEQYF.

The genes are TRBV21-1 and TRBJ2-1; the table assigns TRBD1, which was not confirmed against the DNA. TRBV21-1 is an annotated pseudogene. The length of the CDR3 is 14 residues. The CDR3 sequence: CASPIGGDYNEQFF. In DNA, the CDR3 is TGTGCCAGCCCCATAGGGGGCGACTACAATGAGCAGTTCTTC.

This chain joins TRBV2 and TRBJ2-3, with 11 bases fitting TRBD2. J lost 7 bases, V lost 6 bases, and 9 bases had no gene match. The germline V gene encodes CDR1 SNHLY and CDR2 FYNNEI. This CDR3 region has 15 residues. CDR3 DNA: TGTGCCAGCAGACGAAATAGCGGGGGGGCGAATACGCAGTATTTT. Protein product: CASRRNSGGANTQYF.

This rearrangement joins TRBV30 to TRBJ2-3; 9 nucleotides match TRBD1. The V and J ends lost 1 base and 1 base, in that order; junction bases with no gene match: 0. Germline lookup yields CDR1 GTSNPN and CDR2 SVGIG (reference sequence). The CDR3 loop spans 14 amino acids. This CDR3 is CAWSGTGGTDTQYF. CDR3 DNA: TGTGCCTGGAGTGGGACAGGGGGCACAGATACGCAGTATTTT.

The J gene is TRBJ2-1, the V gene TRBV29-1; no definite D call. This CDR3 has 15 residues. V lost 3 bases and J 0 bases, leaving 12 bases between the germline ends. Germline V lookup: CDR1 SQVTM, CDR2 ANQGSEA. The CDR3 nucleotides are TGCAGCGTTGACAGCGTTTATAGCTCCTACAATGAGCAGTTCTTC. This codes for CSVDSVYSSYNEQFF.